Below, 5 T cell receptor beta chains from the same sample are listed, as sequenced in a study of molecular identifiers for immune sequencing clone quantification. Via MiXCR, TCRdb re-called the PCR reads, giving one row per CDR3 protein. The sample lists about 510,000 distinct CDR3 sequences, around 23% occurring once. The source material was naive CD8+ T cells from blood, with Jurkat cell RNA spiked in. The subset here: FACS-sorted CD8+CD4-CCR7+CD45RA+ naive T cells. The receptors shown here come from a human donor in good health. Some libraries in this study had Jurkat cell RNA spiked in.

There are a few counts of this clonotype. This chain connects TRBV6-4 to TRBJ1-3, with a weak D call TRBD1 (5 bases). Germline assignment: CDR1 MRHNA and CDR2 SNTAGT. Trimming cost V 5 bases and J 4 bases, with 9 bases left between them. The CDR3 is 13 residues long. This chain's CDR3 is CASSKTVGNTIYF. The CDR3 nucleotides are TGTGCCAGCAGTAAGACAGTCGGAAACACCATATATTTT.

This clonotype was seen many times. The chain joins TRBV5-6 to TRBJ2-4, with D perhaps TRBD1 (6 bases). The germline V gene has CDR1 SGHDT and CDR2 YYEEEE. The CDR3 length is 15 residues. V was pared by 5 bases and J by 6 bases, with 18 bases between. The CDR3 nucleotides read TGTGCCAGCAGTCATTTGACAGGCTCCCGAAACATTCAGTACTTC. Its protein is CASSHLTGSRNIQYF.

A word on this clonotype: The junction and the germline gene differ at one end; a read error may be behind it. V and J are TRBV7-9 and TRBJ2-7; no clear D gene. CDR3 length: 12 amino acids. Germline values: CDR1 SEHNR, CDR2 FQNEAQ (reference sequence). Here the CDR3 reads CPSSLVTYEQYF. CDR3 nucleotide sequence: TGTCCCAGCAGCTTAGTAACCTACGAGCAGTACTTC.

On this clonotype itself: One base away lies a much larger clone, so this may be a sequencing read error. The CDR3 protein is CASGQDTAGNQPQHF. DNA for the CDR3: TGCGCCAGCGGCCAAGATACGGCGGGCAATCAGCCCCAGCATTTT. The J gene is TRBJ1-5, the V gene TRBV4-3; D is unclear. The CDR3 runs to 15 residues. Looked up from germline, CDR1 is LGHNA and CDR2 is YSLEER.

The chain carries TRBV20-1 and TRBJ2-3, with 9 bases that match TRBD1. This CDR3 comprises 16 residues. Germline assignment: CDR1 DFQATT and CDR2 SNEGSKA (reference sequence). The V and J ends lost 1 base and 0 bases, in that order; junction bases with no gene match: 5. The CDR3 is CSARVTGTGSTDTQYF. CDR3 sequence (DNA): TGCAGTGCTAGAGTCACCGGGACAGGGAGCACAGATACGCAGTATTTT.